What follows describes a single T cell receptor beta chain. This record belongs to a study of T cells expressing NK-cell markers. TCRdb derives one entry per CDR3 protein from the 5' RACE reads, leaving out DNA. The table lists under 600,000 distinct CDR3 sequences, with roughly 1.4% in the top ten. This CDR3 contains 15 residues. CDR1 is MNHEY and CDR2 is SVGAGI in the germline V gene. The receptor was derived from a woman in her fifties or sixties in good health. The genes are TRBV6-5 and TRBJ2-3. Sequencing was done on a sample of blood T cells: a sorted CD56 or NKG2C T cell subset, CD4+ or CD8+ T cells, or bulk PBMC T cells (not recorded which). Here the CDR3 reads CASSFYRPSTDTQYF.